The rows below give T cell receptor beta chains drawn from one sample of a study of T-cell reconstitution after alpha-beta-depleted transplantation in children. TCRdb independently ran MiXCR on the PCR reads; one entry per CDR3 protein. The table has a few hundred thousand distinct CDR3 sequences, 25% to 30% seen once. The input for sequencing was PBMCs, taken before TCRalphabeta/CD19-depleted stem cell transplant. The receptors shown here come from a boy under three years old with Wiskott-Aldrich syndrome, due to receive a stem cell transplant. Both conserved end residues are part of each CDR3. The D gene is left open where the match is weak. Only part of the rows carry a size: once, few, many, or a class if the clone is expanded.

d_call	v_call	j_call	clone_size	cdr3_nt	cdr3_aa
TRBD2	TRBV5-1	TRBJ2-7	.	TGCGCCAGCAGCTTCGGACTAGCGGATTCCTACGAGCAGTACTTC	CASSFGLADSYEQYF
.	TRBV2	TRBJ2-1	few	TGTGCCAGCAGTCGGCTTAGGGTCGCCCACAATGAGCAGTTCTTC	CASSRLRVAHNEQFF
.	TRBV5-5	TRBJ2-2	.	TGTGCCAGCAGCAGGGGAATCACCGGGGAGCTGTTTTTT	CASSRGITGELFF
.	TRBV11-2	TRBJ1-3	.	TGTGCCAGCAGCCAACTATTTTGGTCTGGAAACACCATATATTTT	CASSQLFWSGNTIYF
.	TRBV12-3/TRBV12-4	TRBJ1-6	.	TGTGCCAGCAGTCGACAGATTGGAGATTCACCCCTCCACTTT	CASSRQIGDSPLHF
TRBD1	TRBV4-2	TRBJ2-7	.	TGTGCCAGCAGCCAAGTCGGGACAGGGGTCGAGCAGTACTTC	CASSQVGTGVEQYF
.	TRBV28	TRBJ1-5	few	TGTGCCAGCAGTTTTTCAGTTCGTCAGCCCCAGCATTTT	CASSFSVRQPQHF
TRBD1	TRBV7-3	TRBJ2-7	.	TGTGCCAGCAGCATAGGACAGGGGGACGAGCAGTACTTC	CASSIGQGDEQYF
TRBD2	TRBV20-1	TRBJ2-3	few	TGCAGTGCTAGTTTCGGGATGGGACTAGCGGGAGTTTTGGATACGCAGTATTTT	CSASFGMGLAGVLDTQYF
TRBD1	TRBV27	TRBJ2-7	.	TGTGCCAGCAGGGAATTGACAGGGGAAAAAACCTACGAGCAGTACTTC	CASRELTGEKTYEQYF
.	TRBV7-2	TRBJ2-1	many	TGTGCCAGCAGCTTTTTTTGGGGAGGCCCTTCCGAGCAGTTCTTC	CASSFFWGGPSEQFF
.	TRBV28	TRBJ1-6	few	TGTGCCAGCAGTCCCGGGAGGGGCGAAAATTCACCCCTCCACTTT	CASSPGRGENSPLHF
TRBD2	TRBV5-6	TRBJ2-5	.	TGTGCCAGCAGCTTGGGACTAGCGGGGCGGCCAAAGTACCAAGAGACCCAGTACTTC	CASSLGLAGRPKYQETQYF
TRBD2	TRBV6-1	TRBJ2-5	.	TGTGCCAGCAGGGGACTAGCAGTCGCACGGGAGACCCAGTACTTC	CASRGLAVARETQYF
.	TRBV5-1	TRBJ2-3	.	TGCGCCAGCAGCTTGGATCCGGGACTCCCAGATACGCAGTATTTT	CASSLDPGLPDTQYF
.	TRBV20-1	TRBJ2-5	.	TGCAGTGCTGGGGTAGCGAGGATGGAGACCCAGTACTTC	CSAGVARMETQYF
.	TRBV20-1	TRBJ1-1	.	TGCAGTGCTAGAGCGGCAGGGAGGAGGAACACTGAAGCTTTCTTT	CSARAAGRRNTEAFF
TRBD2	TRBV5-6	TRBJ2-5	few	TGTGCCAGCAGCGTAATAGCGGGGAAAGAGACCCAGTACTTC	CASSVIAGKETQYF
.	TRBV5-1	TRBJ2-3	few	TGCGCCAGCAGCTTGGCCACTAGCTGGCCCGATCGGTATTTT	CASSLATSWPDRYF
TRBD2	TRBV27	TRBJ2-7	.	TGTGCCAGCAGCCGGACTAGCGGGAGGGCCTCTTCTTACGAGCAGTACTTC	CASSRTSGRASSYEQYF
.	TRBV2	TRBJ2-7	.	TGTGCCAGCAGTAAGTGGGAGAGGGACGAGCAGTACTTC	CASSKWERDEQYF
TRBD1	TRBV5-1	TRBJ2-3	.	TGCGCCAGCAGCAAGGGACAGGGAGATACGCAGTATTTT	CASSKGQGDTQYF
.	TRBV12-3/TRBV12-4	TRBJ2-2	.	TGTGCCAGCACCCGGACCGCCGGGGAGCTGTTTTTT	CASTRTAGELFF
.	TRBV5-4	TRBJ2-1	few	TGTGCCAGCAGCTTGGACAGGTGGAATGGGCAGTTCTTC	CASSLDRWNGQFF
.	TRBV9	TRBJ2-4	.	TGTGCCAGCAGCGCCGGGACTCTAGCCAAAAACACTCAGTACTTC	CASSAGTLAKNTQYF
.	TRBV20-1	TRBJ1-1	.	TGCAGTGCTAGAAGGCGAGGGCAAGGCACTGAAGCTTTCTTT	CSARRRGQGTEAFF
.	TRBV5-1	TRBJ1-1	few	TGCGCCAGCAGCTTGGGGGGGGGCAATTCGGCTTTCTTT	CASSLGGGNSAFF
TRBD1	TRBV2	TRBJ1-1	.	TGTGCCAGCAGCCAACAGGGGAGGGTCACTGAAGCTTTCTTT	CASSQQGRVTEAFF
.	TRBV29-1	TRBJ2-2	few	TGCAGCGTTGAAAAGGGGAGCCCGAACACCGGGGAGCTGTTTTTT	CSVEKGSPNTGELFF
TRBD2	TRBV7-8	TRBJ2-7	few	TGTGCCAGCAGCCCAGGGGTTCGCGGGAGGTCCAATTACGAGCAGTACTTC	CASSPGVRGRSNYEQYF
.	TRBV29-1	TRBJ1-2	few	TGCAGCGTAGGCCTCCTTAACTATGGCTACACCTTC	CSVGLLNYGYTF
TRBD1	TRBV15	TRBJ1-1	.	TGTGCCACCAGCAGAGATCCCGCGCCAGACAGGGGGCGAAGGACTGAAGCTTTCTTT	CATSRDPAPDRGRRTEAFF
.	TRBV5-1	TRBJ2-3	once	TGCGCCAGCAGCTTGATGTGGCCGGATACGCAGTATTTT	CASSLMWPDTQYF
TRBD1	TRBV5-5	TRBJ2-1	.	TGTGCCAGCAGCTTGTTCGACAGGGGTGAGCAGTTCTTC	CASSLFDRGEQFF
.	TRBV27	TRBJ1-3	few	TGTGCCAGCAGTTTATTCATCCTGCGGGCGAGCTCTGGAAACACCATATATTTT	CASSLFILRASSGNTIYF
.	TRBV10-2	TRBJ2-5	few	TGCGCCAGCAGTGACATATCGGGCTATGGGGAGACCCAGTACTTC	CASSDISGYGETQYF
.	TRBV12-3/TRBV12-4	TRBJ2-3	few	TGTGCCAGCAGCAAACAGGGAACGCAGTATTTT	CASSKQGTQYF
.	TRBV12-3/TRBV12-4	TRBJ2-1	few	TGTGCCAGCAGTCTTGGGTCCTTCTTCTACAATGAGCAGTTCTTC	CASSLGSFFYNEQFF
.	TRBV5-1	TRBJ2-5	.	TGCGCCAGCACTAAACAAGAGACCCAGTACTTC	CASTKQETQYF
TRBD1	TRBV5-1	TRBJ1-6	few	TGCGCCAGCAGCGCGGGACAGGGTGATTCACCCCTCCACTTT	CASSAGQGDSPLHF
TRBD2	TRBV25-1	TRBJ2-2	many	TGTGCCAGCAGTGTAGGACTAGCGGGCACCGGGGAGCTGTTTTTT	CASSVGLAGTGELFF
TRBD2	TRBV18	TRBJ2-3	.	TGTGCCAGCTCACCACGGGTAGTAGCGGGCTTCACAGATACGCAGTATTTT	CASSPRVVAGFTDTQYF
.	TRBV6-5	TRBJ1-3	.	TGTGCCAGCAGTCACCCGTCCCCGGGAAACACCATATATTTT	CASSHPSPGNTIYF
.	TRBV25-1	TRBJ1-2	.	TGTGCCAGCAGTGATAAGGTGTATGGCTACACCTTC	CASSDKVYGYTF
.	TRBV5-1	TRBJ2-7	many	TGTGCCAGCAGTCTCACGGGCTACGAGCAGTACTTC	CASSLTGYEQYF
.	TRBV12-3/TRBV12-4	TRBJ2-7	few	TGTGCCAGCAGTTTCGACAGGTTAAGCCACGAGCAGTACTTC	CASSFDRLSHEQYF
TRBD2	TRBV11-3	TRBJ2-5	.	TGTGCCAGCAGCTGGGGACTAGCGGGTCAAGAGACCCAGTACTTC	CASSWGLAGQETQYF
TRBD1	TRBV7-3	TRBJ2-6	.	TGTGCCAGCAGCTTAAATGATAAATTTTGGACAGGGGATCCCTCTGGGGCCAACGTCCTGACTTTC	CASSLNDKFWTGDPSGANVLTF
TRBD2	TRBV4-2	TRBJ2-7	.	TGTGCCAGCAGCCAAGATCGGATCGAGCGGGAAACCTACGAGCAGTACTTC	CASSQDRIERETYEQYF
.	TRBV19	TRBJ1-1	few	TGTGCCAGTAGTATCGGCAGATACAATGAAGCTTTCTTT	CASSIGRYNEAFF
TRBD2	TRBV19	TRBJ2-1	.	TGTGCCAGTAGACGGGAGGCCTACAATGAGCAGTTCTTC	CASRREAYNEQFF
TRBD2	TRBV5-1	TRBJ2-3	.	TGCGCCAGCAGTTCCGGGACTAGCGGGATCGGTACGCAGTATTTT	CASSSGTSGIGTQYF
.	TRBV28	TRBJ1-5	.	TGTGCCAGCAGCTACGGTGATCAGCCCCAGCATTTT	CASSYGDQPQHF
.	TRBV5-1	TRBJ2-7	.	TGCGCCAGCAGCTTGGCGGGTAAGGGTTGGGAGCAGTACTTC	CASSLAGKGWEQYF